A single sample is the source of the 16 T cell receptor beta chains below, sequenced in a study of T cell repertoires in cytomegalovirus infection. A single record per CDR3 protein comes from TCRdb applying MiXCR to the reads. The sample consists of 230,000 or so distinct CDR3 sequences, 35% to 45% of them appearing once. No antigen has been identified for these receptors. Sample: CD8+ T cells from cultured PBMCs, taken from culture after CMV antigen stimulation. The receptors here all came from a human donor in good health (CMV status not recorded). Some clones in this sample may be carry-over from other donors' samples.

This clonotype was counted many times. This chain joins TRBV7-8 and TRBJ2-3; D gene ambiguous. V dropped 0 bases and J dropped 4 bases, with 14 bases sitting between them. The CDR3 runs to 16 residues. Looked up from germline, CDR1 is SGHVS and CDR2 is FQNEAQ. Here the CDR3 DNA reads TGTGCCAGCAGCTTAGCTTTGTCCGGAGTTCCAGATACGCAGTATTTT. This encodes CASSLALSGVPDTQYF.

The chain has TRBV7-6 and TRBJ2-1; no clear D. Trimming removed 4 bases from V and 8 bases from J, with 9 bases in between. CDR3 length equals 12 residues. CDR1 is SGHVS and CDR2 is FNYEAQ in the germline V gene. DNA of the CDR3: TGTGCCAGCAGCTCCCCCGGCTATGAGCAGTTCTTC. Its protein is CASSSPGYEQFF.

The V gene is TRBV12-3 or TRBV12-4, the J gene TRBJ2-1; 7 bases match TRBD2. The junction had 1 base not matched to a gene; V was cut back by 2 bases and J by 6 bases. This CDR3 comprises 13 residues. This chain's CDR3 is CASSLRTSNEQFF. For the CDR3, the DNA is TGTGCCAGCAGTTTAAGGACTAGCAATGAGCAGTTCTTC.

The chain recombines TRBV28 with TRBJ2-7; D uncertain. Trimming removed 7 bases from V and 3 bases from J, with 19 bases in between. Germline CDR1 MDHEN, CDR2 SYDVKM. The CDR3 covers 15 residues. The CDR3 loop is CASTSDLERIYEQYF. DNA for the CDR3: TGTGCCAGCACATCTGACCTCGAGCGCATCTACGAGCAGTACTTC.

This clonotype has just a few counts. The V gene is TRBV7-8, the J gene TRBJ2-3; weak D call: TRBD1 (5 bases). The V gene's germline CDR1 is SGHVS and CDR2 FQNEAQ. This CDR3 is built from 14 residues. V was shortened by 2 bases and J by 2 bases, with 8 bases between the two germline ends. The CDR3 region has the DNA TGTGCCAGCAGCTTACAGGGATCCACAGATACGCAGTATTTT. Its translation is CASSLQGSTDTQYF.

The genes are TRBV19 and TRBJ1-2, with D maybe TRBD1 (5 bases). V shed 3 bases and J shed 6 bases, with 17 bases lying between them. Germline CDR1 is LNHDA and CDR2 is SQIVND (reference sequence). This CDR3 contains 15 residues. The CDR3 loop reads CASSINPGTHDGYTF. For the CDR3, the DNA is TGTGCCAGTAGTATTAACCCCGGGACTCATGATGGCTACACCTTC.

The chain uses TRBV6-1 and TRBJ2-7; D is possibly TRBD2 (6 bases). Germline CDR1 MNHNS, CDR2 SASEGT. The CDR3 totals 15 residues. V shed 1 base and J shed 0 bases, with 10 bases lying between them. This CDR3 reads CASSEGLANSYEQYF. DNA for the CDR3: TGTGCCAGCAGTGAAGGGCTAGCGAACTCCTACGAGCAGTACTTC.

The chain combines TRBV15 with TRBJ2-3, with D unresolved. The length of the CDR3 is 14 residues. Germline values: CDR1 LNHNV, CDR2 YYDKDF (reference sequence). V was pared by 6 bases and J by 6 bases, with 16 bases between. The CDR3 DNA is TGTGCCACCAGGGACCTAACCTCCCAGGATACGCAGTATTTT. It translates to CATRDLTSQDTQYF.

The chain has TRBV27 and TRBJ2-1; 10 bases map to TRBD1. The CDR3 has 13 residues. Germline V gives CDR1 MNHEY, CDR2 SMNVEV (reference sequence). The junction had 9 bases not matched to a gene; V was cut back by 4 bases and J by 15 bases. The CDR3 sequence is CASSYGQGDMWFF. In DNA, the CDR3 is TGTGCCAGCAGTTACGGACAGGGGGATATGTGGTTCTTC.

To note about this clonotype: A junction end diverges from the germline sequence, so it may reflect a read error. This chain connects TRBV7-7 to TRBJ1-3, with 7 bases that match TRBD1. CDR1 is SSHAT and CDR2 is FNYEAQ in the germline V gene (reference sequence). The CDR3 totals 18 residues. Written as DNA, the CDR3 is TGTGCTAGCAGCTTAGGACCTGCAGGGGGTCCCTCTGGAAACACCATATATTTT. This translates into CASSLGPAGGPSGNTIYF.

As to this clonotype: A much larger clone is a single base away; this may be a read error. This chain links TRBV7-6 with TRBJ1-3; D not resolved. Germline CDR1 SGHVS, CDR2 FNYEAQ. The CDR3 spans 15 residues. The CDR3 here is CASSLAPGPSNNIYF. CDR3 nucleotide sequence: TGTGCCAGCAGCTTAGCCCCAGGACCCAGCAACAACATATATTTT.

The V and J genes are TRBV6-2 or TRBV6-3 and TRBJ2-2; a possible D gene is TRBD1 (5 bases). This CDR3 has 14 residues. Germline V gene sequence: CDR1 MNHEY, CDR2 SVGEGT. Trimming removed 4 bases at V and 11 bases at J, with 17 bases between. DNA for the CDR3: TGTGCCAGCAGTTCGAGACAGAAACCACGTGAGCTGTTTTTT. It specifies CASSSRQKPRELFF.

This clonotype was seen at least ten times. This chain uses TRBV20-1 with TRBJ2-3, with D possibly TRBD2 on 5 matching bases. CDR3 length: 17 residues. Trimming stripped 1 base from V and 0 bases from J, with 17 bases between. Germline loops: CDR1 DFQATT, CDR2 SNEGSKA (reference sequence). CDR3 nucleotides: TGCAGTGCTAGAGCAGGAAGACTACACTCTAGCACAGATACGCAGTATTTT. Its protein is CSARAGRLHSSTDTQYF.

The V gene is TRBV5-5, the J gene TRBJ2-1; TRBD2 matches at 9 bases. The germline CDR1 and CDR2 sequences are SGHKS and YYEKEE (reference sequence). This CDR3 is built from 15 residues. Losses at the gene ends were 6 bases for V and 6 bases for J; bases not matched to a gene: 10. The CDR3 here is CASKSGLAGANEQFF. In DNA form, the CDR3 reads TGTGCCAGCAAGTCGGGTTTAGCGGGGGCCAATGAGCAGTTCTTC.

This clonotype was recorded a few times. The chain is built from TRBV7-9 and TRBJ2-7; D possibly matches TRBD1 or TRBD2 (5 bases each). CDR3 length: 13 residues. V was clipped by 8 bases and J by 3 bases, with 14 bases between them. Germline V gene data show CDR1 as SEHNR and CDR2 as FQNEAQ (reference sequence). The CDR3 is CASRWDGNYEQYF. In DNA form, the CDR3 reads TGTGCCAGCCGCTGGGACGGGAACTACGAGCAGTACTTC.

Only one count was recorded for this clonotype. The chain links TRBV29-1 to TRBJ2-1; 7 bases are a match to TRBD1. This CDR3 contains 12 residues. Germline V gene sequence: CDR1 SQVTM, CDR2 ANQGSEA. J was trimmed by 6 bases and V by 6 bases; bases with no gene match: 5. The CDR3 nucleotides read TGCAGCGTGAGGACAGGCCTCAATGAGCAGTTCTTC. Translated: CSVRTGLNEQFF.